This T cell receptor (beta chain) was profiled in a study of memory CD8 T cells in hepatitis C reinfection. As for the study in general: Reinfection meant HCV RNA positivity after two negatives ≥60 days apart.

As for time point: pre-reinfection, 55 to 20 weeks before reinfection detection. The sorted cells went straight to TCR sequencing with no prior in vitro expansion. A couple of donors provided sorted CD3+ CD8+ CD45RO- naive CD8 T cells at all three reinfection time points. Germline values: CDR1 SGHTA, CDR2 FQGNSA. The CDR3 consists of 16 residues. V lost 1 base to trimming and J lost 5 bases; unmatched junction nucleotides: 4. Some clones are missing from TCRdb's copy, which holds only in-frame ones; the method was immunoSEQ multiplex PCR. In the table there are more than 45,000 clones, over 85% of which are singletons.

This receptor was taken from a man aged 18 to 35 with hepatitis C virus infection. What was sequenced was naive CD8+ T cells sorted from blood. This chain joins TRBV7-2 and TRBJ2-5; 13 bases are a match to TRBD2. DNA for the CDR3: TGTGCCAGCAGCTTAGGACTAGCGGGGGGTTATGAGACCCAGTACTTC. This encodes CASSLGLAGGYETQYF.